This is a list of T cell receptor beta chains from one sample in a study of shared clonotypes between healthy human individuals. The protocol was immunoSEQ multiplex PCR, while the TCRdb copy is restricted to in-frame clones and leaves out a portion. The data contain 2 million to 2.5 million clones, almost 96% of them seen just once; the ten biggest clones take up over 0.1%. Specimen: naive CD4+ T cells sorted from blood. All receptors come from a man aged 18 to 29 in good health. CDR3s include the opening cysteine and the closing phenylalanine or tryptophan. The D gene is left open where the match is weak. Some rows mark clone size as missing; the rest say once, few, many or name a class of expanded clone.

J: TRBJ1-2; V: TRBV6-1; D: -; size: -; CDR3: CASSDGQRFYGYTF; DNA: TGTGCCAGCAGTGATGGGCAGCGTTTTTATGGCTACACCTTC
J: TRBJ2-7; V: TRBV30; D: -; size: -; CDR3: CAWSSEGWAFPSYEQYF; DNA: TGTGCCTGGAGTAGCGAGGGGTGGGCCTTCCCCTCCTACGAGCAGTACTTC
J: TRBJ1-6; V: TRBV5-1; D: -; size: -; CDR3: CASSLDTTGNSPLHF; DNA: TGCGCCAGCAGCTTGGATACCACAGGGAATTCACCCCTCCACTTT
J: TRBJ1-1; V: TRBV11-2; D: -; size: -; CDR3: CASSLEAEAFF; DNA: TGTGCCAGCAGCTTAGAGGCAGAAGCTTTCTTT
J: TRBJ2-7; V: TRBV19; D: TRBD2; size: -; CDR3: CASSLAGGPYEQYF; DNA: TGTGCCAGTAGTCTGGCGGGGGGACCCTACGAGCAGTACTTC
J: TRBJ2-7; V: TRBV11-2; D: -; size: -; CDR3: CASSLVLDGYEQYF; DNA: TGTGCCAGCAGCTTAGTCTTGGATGGCTACGAGCAGTACTTC
J: TRBJ2-5; V: TRBV18; D: -; size: -; CDR3: CASSRTLGQVEETQYF; DNA: TGTGCCAGCTCACGAACTTTGGGGCAGGTCGAAGAGACCCAGTACTTC
J: TRBJ1-1; V: TRBV28; D: -; size: -; CDR3: CASRPSRPQGEAFF; DNA: TGTGCCAGCAGGCCCTCGCGGCCCCAGGGGGAAGCTTTCTTT
J: TRBJ2-7; V: TRBV30; D: -; size: -; CDR3: CAWSVLSISLSGDREQYF; DNA: TGTGCCTGGAGTGTACTGAGTATTAGCCTATCGGGAGACCGCGAGCAGTACTTC
J: TRBJ1-1; V: TRBV6-5; D: -; size: -; CDR3: CASSSPAANTEAFF; DNA: TGTGCCAGCAGTTCTCCAGCAGCGAACACTGAAGCTTTCTTT
J: TRBJ1-4; V: TRBV28; D: -; size: -; CDR3: CASKRGLLWEKLFF; DNA: TGTGCCAGCAAAAGGGGTCTTCTTTGGGAAAAACTGTTTTTT
J: TRBJ2-3; V: TRBV7-2; D: -; size: -; CDR3: CASSMQGGGRTQYF; DNA: TGTGCCAGCAGCATGCAGGGGGGAGGGCGTACGCAGTATTTT
J: TRBJ1-2; V: TRBV30; D: -; size: few; CDR3: CAWSAGGTFYGYTF; DNA: TGTGCCTGGAGTGCCGGGGGGACCTTCTATGGCTACACCTTC
J: TRBJ1-1; V: TRBV7-3; D: -; size: -; CDR3: CASSLRGEKDTEAFF; DNA: TGTGCCAGCAGCTTAAGGGGTGAGAAGGACACTGAAGCTTTCTTT
J: TRBJ2-7; V: TRBV5-1; D: TRBD1; size: -; CDR3: CASSSPGQGYEQYF; DNA: TGCGCCAGCAGCTCACCGGGACAGGGATACGAGCAGTACTTC
J: TRBJ1-6; V: TRBV27; D: -; size: -; CDR3: CASSVTWSSYNSPLHF; DNA: TGTGCCAGCAGTGTCACTTGGAGCTCCTATAATTCACCCCTCCACTTT
J: TRBJ1-1; V: TRBV7-8; D: -; size: once; CDR3: CASSSPYAYGGANTEAFF; DNA: TGTGCCAGCAGCTCCCCCTATGCGTACGGGGGTGCGAACACTGAAGCTTTCTTT
J: TRBJ2-3; V: TRBV5-6; D: -; size: -; CDR3: CASSKDRSSTDTQYF; DNA: TGTGCCAGCAGCAAGGACCGATCTAGCACAGATACGCAGTATTTT
J: TRBJ2-7; V: TRBV4-3; D: -; size: once; CDR3: CASSQGREFAQYF; DNA: TGCGCCAGCAGCCAAGGTCGGGAGTTTGCGCAGTACTTC
J: TRBJ2-1; V: TRBV11-2; D: -; size: -; CDR3: CASSSRLSALTHEQFF; DNA: TGTGCCAGCAGCTCCCGCCTGTCAGCTCTAACGCATGAGCAGTTCTTC
J: TRBJ2-7; V: TRBV6-4; D: -; size: once; CDR3: CASSDRDRAYEQYF; DNA: TGTGCCAGCAGTGACCGTGACAGAGCCTACGAGCAGTACTTC
J: TRBJ2-3; V: TRBV29-1; D: TRBD2; size: -; CDR3: CSQRGGSDTQYF; DNA: TGCAGCCAAAGGGGAGGGTCAGATACGCAGTATTTT
J: TRBJ2-3; V: TRBV5-1; D: TRBD2; size: -; CDR3: CASSRWEGDTQYF; DNA: TGCGCCAGCAGCCGGTGGGAGGGAGATACGCAGTATTTT
J: TRBJ1-1; V: TRBV28; D: -; size: -; CDR3: CASRDPTRPTEAFF; DNA: TGTGCCAGCAGAGACCCTACAAGGCCCACTGAAGCTTTCTTT
J: TRBJ1-6; V: TRBV11-2; D: -; size: once; CDR3: CASSLGKSSYNSPLHF; DNA: TGTGCCAGCAGCTTAGGCAAAAGCTCCTATAATTCACCCCTCCACTTT
J: TRBJ1-2; V: TRBV19; D: -; size: -; CDR3: CASSGQGIYGYTF; DNA: TGTGCCAGTAGTGGGCAGGGAATCTATGGCTACACCTTC
J: TRBJ1-2; V: TRBV30; D: TRBD1; size: once; CDR3: CAWSGQGIYGYTF; DNA: TGTGCCTGGAGCGGACAGGGGATCTATGGCTACACCTTC
J: TRBJ2-3; V: TRBV6-4; D: -; size: -; CDR3: CASSQDSTDTQYF; DNA: TGTGCCAGCAGTCAGGATAGCACAGATACGCAGTATTTT
J: TRBJ1-1; V: TRBV7-9; D: -; size: once; CDR3: CASSSAIVGASSEAFF; DNA: TGTGCCAGCAGCTCCGCTATCGTGGGGGCCAGCAGTGAAGCTTTCTTT
J: TRBJ1-3; V: TRBV6-1; D: -; size: -; CDR3: CASSEAGAGNTIYF; DNA: TGTGCCAGCAGTGAAGCGGGGGCTGGAAACACCATATATTTT
J: TRBJ1-5; V: TRBV18; D: TRBD1; size: -; CDR3: CASSPTGQGNQPQHF; DNA: TGTGCCAGCTCACCCACCGGACAGGGGAATCAGCCCCAGCATTTT
J: TRBJ1-2; V: TRBV7-2; D: -; size: -; CDR3: CASSPEKNYGYTF; DNA: TGTGCCAGCAGCCCAGAAAAAAACTATGGCTACACCTTC
J: TRBJ2-7; V: TRBV20-1; D: -; size: -; CDR3: CSVLGGNEQYF; DNA: TGCAGTGTGCTAGGTGGAAACGAGCAGTACTTC
J: TRBJ1-2; V: TRBV6-5; D: -; size: -; CDR3: CASSSQSEGIYGYTF; DNA: TGTGCCAGCAGTTCTCAAAGCGAGGGTATCTATGGCTACACCTTC
J: TRBJ2-1; V: TRBV18; D: TRBD1; size: -; CDR3: CASSPRATGTNNEQFF; DNA: TGTGCCAGCTCACCCCGAGCGACAGGGACAAACAATGAGCAGTTCTTC
J: TRBJ2-3; V: TRBV7-2; D: TRBD2; size: -; CDR3: CASSARLAGGLSTQYF; DNA: TGTGCCAGCAGCGCCAGACTAGCGGGAGGGTTGAGCACGCAGTATTTT
J: TRBJ2-2; V: TRBV7-9; D: -; size: -; CDR3: CASSLPASAAGELFF; DNA: TGTGCCAGCAGCTTACCGGCTAGCGCGGCCGGGGAGCTGTTTTTT
J: TRBJ2-3; V: TRBV7-9; D: TRBD2; size: -; CDR3: CASSPRMAAGGRSDTQYF; DNA: TGTGCCAGCAGCCCCCGAATGGCAGCGGGGGGGCGGTCAGATACGCAGTATTTT
J: TRBJ2-7; V: TRBV28; D: TRBD1; size: -; CDR3: CASSSGDREISEQYF; DNA: TGTGCCAGCAGTTCCGGCGACAGGGAGATTTCCGAGCAGTACTTC
J: TRBJ2-5; V: TRBV10-1; D: -; size: -; CDR3: CASSAEGSPRETQYF; DNA: TGCGCCAGCAGTGCTGAGGGCTCCCCCCGGGAGACCCAGTACTTC
J: TRBJ2-7; V: TRBV28; D: TRBD1; size: -; CDR3: CASITDRPSYEQYF; DNA: TGTGCCAGCATCACGGACAGGCCCTCCTACGAGCAGTACTTC
J: TRBJ2-1; V: TRBV29-1; D: -; size: once; CDR3: CSVEGGAGLSYNEQFF; DNA: TGCAGCGTTGAAGGGGGAGCGGGTCTCTCCTACAATGAGCAGTTCTTC
J: TRBJ1-4; V: TRBV19; D: TRBD1; size: -; CDR3: CASRGTALGEKLFF; DNA: TGTGCCAGTAGGGGGACAGCCCTTGGTGAAAAACTGTTTTTT
J: TRBJ2-5; V: TRBV18; D: -; size: -; CDR3: CASSPEQGTQYF; DNA: TGTGCCAGCTCACCGGAACAGGGGACCCAGTACTTC